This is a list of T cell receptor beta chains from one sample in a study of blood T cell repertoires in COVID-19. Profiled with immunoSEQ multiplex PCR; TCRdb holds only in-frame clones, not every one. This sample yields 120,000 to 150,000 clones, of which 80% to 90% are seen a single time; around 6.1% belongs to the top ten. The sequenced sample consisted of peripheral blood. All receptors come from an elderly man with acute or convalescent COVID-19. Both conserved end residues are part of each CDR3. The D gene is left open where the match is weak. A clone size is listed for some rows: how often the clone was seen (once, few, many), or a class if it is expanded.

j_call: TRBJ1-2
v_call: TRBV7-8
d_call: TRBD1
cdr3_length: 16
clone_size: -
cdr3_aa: CASSSPPGQGPYGYTF
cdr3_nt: TGTGCCAGCAGTTCACCACCGGGACAGGGGCCTTATGGCTACACCTTC

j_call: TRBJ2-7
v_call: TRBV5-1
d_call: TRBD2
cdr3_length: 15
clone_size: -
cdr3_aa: CASSLETSGGYEQYF
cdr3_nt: TGCGCCAGCAGCTTGGAAACTAGCGGGGGTTACGAGCAGTACTTC

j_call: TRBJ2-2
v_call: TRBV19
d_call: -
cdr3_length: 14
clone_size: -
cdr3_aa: CASSSRGNTGELFF
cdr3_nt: TGTGCCAGTAGTTCCAGGGGGAACACCGGGGAGCTGTTTTTT

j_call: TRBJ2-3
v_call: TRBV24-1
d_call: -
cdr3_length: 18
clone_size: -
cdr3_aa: CATSDRRGGAKNTDTQYF
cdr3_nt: TGTGCCACCAGTGACCGGCGTGGGGGGGCCAAGAACACAGATACGCAGTATTTT

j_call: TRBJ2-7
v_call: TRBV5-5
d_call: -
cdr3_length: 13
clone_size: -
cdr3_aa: CASSPGEPYEQYF
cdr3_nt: TGTGCCAGCAGCCCCGGGGAGCCCTACGAGCAGTACTTC

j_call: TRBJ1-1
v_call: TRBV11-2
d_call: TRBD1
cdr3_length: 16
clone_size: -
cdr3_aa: CASSSIGGQVNTEAFF
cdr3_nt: TGTGCCAGCAGCTCCATCGGGGGACAGGTGAACACTGAAGCTTTCTTT

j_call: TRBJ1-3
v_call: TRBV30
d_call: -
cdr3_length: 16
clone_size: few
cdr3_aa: CAWSGAARASGNTIYF
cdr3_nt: TGTGCCTGGAGTGGGGCGGCGAGGGCGAGCGGAAACACCATATATTTT

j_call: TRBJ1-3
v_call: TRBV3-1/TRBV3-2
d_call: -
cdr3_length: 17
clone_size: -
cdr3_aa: CASSPRVLERNLNTIYF
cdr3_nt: TGTGCCAGCAGCCCCCGGGTCCTCGAGCGAAATCTAAACACCATATATTTT

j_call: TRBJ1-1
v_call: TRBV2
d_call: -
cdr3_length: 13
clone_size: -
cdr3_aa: CASSVQMNTEAFF
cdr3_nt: TGTGCCAGCAGTGTCCAGATGAACACTGAAGCTTTCTTT

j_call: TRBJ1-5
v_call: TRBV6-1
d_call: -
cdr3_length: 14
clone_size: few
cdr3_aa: CASSEPYYNQPQHF
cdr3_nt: TGTGCCAGCAGTGAACCCTATTACAATCAGCCCCAGCATTTT

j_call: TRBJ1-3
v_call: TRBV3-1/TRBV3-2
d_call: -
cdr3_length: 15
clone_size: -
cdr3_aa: CASSQDPQGVNTIYF
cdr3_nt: TGTGCCAGCAGCCAAGACCCACAGGGAGTAAACACCATATATTTT

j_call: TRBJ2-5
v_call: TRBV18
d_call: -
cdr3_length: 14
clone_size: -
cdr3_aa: CASSPVGDPETQYF
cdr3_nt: TGTGCCAGCTCACCAGTGGGAGATCCAGAGACCCAGTACTTC

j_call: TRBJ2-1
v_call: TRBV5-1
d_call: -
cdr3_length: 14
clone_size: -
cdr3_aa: CASSFGGPNNEQFF
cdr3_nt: TGCGCCAGCAGCTTTGGCGGGCCCAACAATGAGCAGTTCTTC

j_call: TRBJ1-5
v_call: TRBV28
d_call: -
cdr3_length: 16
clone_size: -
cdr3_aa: CASSLIGFHSNQPQHF
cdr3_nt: TGTGCCAGCAGTTTAATCGGGTTCCATAGCAATCAGCCCCAGCATTTT

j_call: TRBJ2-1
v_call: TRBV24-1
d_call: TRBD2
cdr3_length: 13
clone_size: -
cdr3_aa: CATGVAGGGEQFF
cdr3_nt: TGTGCCACCGGGGTAGCGGGAGGCGGTGAGCAGTTCTTC

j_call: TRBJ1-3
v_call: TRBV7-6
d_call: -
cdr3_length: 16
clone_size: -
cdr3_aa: CASSRGGSVVGNTIYF
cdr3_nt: TGTGCCAGCAGCCGCGGGGGGTCAGTCGTCGGAAACACCATATATTTT

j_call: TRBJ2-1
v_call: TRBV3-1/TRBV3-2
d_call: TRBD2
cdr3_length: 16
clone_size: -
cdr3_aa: CASSHSGGRSYNEQFF
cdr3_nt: TGTGCCAGCAGCCATTCCGGCGGGAGGTCCTACAATGAGCAGTTCTTC

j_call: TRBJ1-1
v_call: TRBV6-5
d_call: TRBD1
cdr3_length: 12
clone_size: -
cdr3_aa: CASSRPGGEAFF
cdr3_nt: TGTGCCAGCAGTCGACCAGGGGGGGAAGCTTTCTTT

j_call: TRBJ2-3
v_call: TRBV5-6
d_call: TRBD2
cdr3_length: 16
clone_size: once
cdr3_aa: CASSPPGTTRTDTQYF
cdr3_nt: TGTGCCAGCAGCCCTCCCGGGACTACGCGCACAGATACGCAGTATTTT